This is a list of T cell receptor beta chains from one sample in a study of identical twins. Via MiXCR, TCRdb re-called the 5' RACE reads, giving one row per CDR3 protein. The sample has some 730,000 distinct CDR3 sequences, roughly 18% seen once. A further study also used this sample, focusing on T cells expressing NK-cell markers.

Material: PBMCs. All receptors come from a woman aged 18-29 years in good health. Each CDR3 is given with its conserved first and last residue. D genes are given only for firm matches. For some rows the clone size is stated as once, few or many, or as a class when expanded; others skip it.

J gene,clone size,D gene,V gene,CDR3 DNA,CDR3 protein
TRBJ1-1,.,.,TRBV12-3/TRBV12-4,TGTGCCAGCTGCCGCTCTTCAGGGACTGAAGCTTTCTTT,CASCRSSGTEAFF
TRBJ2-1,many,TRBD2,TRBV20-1,TGCAGTGCTAGAGAGGGGGGACTAGCGGGAGGTTTACCCTACAATGAGCAGTTCTTC,CSAREGGLAGGLPYNEQFF
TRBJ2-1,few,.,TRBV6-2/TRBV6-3,TGTGCCAGCAGTCGAAACTACAGGGTCTCCTACAATGAGCAGTTCTTC,CASSRNYRVSYNEQFF
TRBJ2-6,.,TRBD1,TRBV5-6,TGTGCCAGCAGCTCGTCCCGGGACAGGGCTGGGGCCAACGTCCTGACTTTC,CASSSSRDRAGANVLTF
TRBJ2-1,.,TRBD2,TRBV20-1,TGCAGTGCCCGGACTAGGTCGGGGAGTGAGCAGTTCTTC,CSARTRSGSEQFF
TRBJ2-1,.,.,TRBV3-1,TGTGCCAGCAGCCAAGGAGCTACTATCGAGCAGTTCTTC,CASSQGATIEQFF
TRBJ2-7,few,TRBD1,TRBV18,TGTGCCAGCTCACCAAACAGGGGCCCCTACGAGCAGTACTTC,CASSPNRGPYEQYF
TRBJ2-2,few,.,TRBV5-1,TGCGCCAGCAGCTTAAGTACAGCCGGGGAGCTGTTTTTT,CASSLSTAGELFF
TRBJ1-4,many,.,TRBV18,TGTGCCAGCTCACCCTTCCGGGGGGAGGAAAAACTGTTTTTT,CASSPFRGEEKLFF
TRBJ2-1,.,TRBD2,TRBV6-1,TGTGCCAGCAGATTGACCGGGACTAGCGGGAGGGCCATCTATGAGCAGTTCTTC,CASRLTGTSGRAIYEQFF
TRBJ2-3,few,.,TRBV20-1,TGCAGTGCAAGCGGACTCACAGATACGCAGTATTTT,CSASGLTDTQYF
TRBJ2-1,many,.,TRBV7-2,TGTGCCAGCAGCTTAGTGTCTAGTCATAACGAGCAGTTCTTC,CASSLVSSHNEQFF
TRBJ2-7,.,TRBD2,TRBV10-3,TGTGCCATCAGTGAGTCAGCGGGAGTTAGATACGAGCAGTACTTC,CAISESAGVRYEQYF
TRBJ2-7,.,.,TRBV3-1,TGTGCCAGCAGCCCTCCGAACTACGAGCAGTACTTC,CASSPPNYEQYF
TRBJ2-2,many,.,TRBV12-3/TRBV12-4,TGTGCCAGCAGTGCGGCCGGGACCGCTATGGGGGAGCTGTTTTTT,CASSAAGTAMGELFF
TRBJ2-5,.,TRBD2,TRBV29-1,TGCAGTGTTCCAGGTTCGCGGGGGGGCGAGACCCAGTACTTC,CSVPGSRGGETQYF
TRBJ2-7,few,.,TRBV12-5,TGTGCTAGTGGCCCCGTCCGGGGTACAAGCTCCTACGAGCAGTACTTC,CASGPVRGTSSYEQYF
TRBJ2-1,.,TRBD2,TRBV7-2,TGTGCCAGCAGTCATTTACTAGCGGGGAGAAACAATGAGCAGTTCTTC,CASSHLLAGRNNEQFF
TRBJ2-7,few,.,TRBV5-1,TGCGCCAGCAGCTGGGGGCCGAGACAGAGCTACGAGCAGTACTTC,CASSWGPRQSYEQYF
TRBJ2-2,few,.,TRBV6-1,TGTGCCAGCATTGTAAGCCCAGGGACCGGGGAGCTGTTTTTT,CASIVSPGTGELFF
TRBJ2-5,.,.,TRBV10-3,TGTGCCATCAGTGTTGGCGGGGAAGAGACCCAGTACTTC,CAISVGGEETQYF
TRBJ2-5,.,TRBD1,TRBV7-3,TGTGCCAGCAGCTTAAAAGGATTGAGGGGGCCTAAACAAGAGACCCAGTACTTC,CASSLKGLRGPKQETQYF
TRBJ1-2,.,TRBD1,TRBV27,TGTGCCAGCAGTTCCGGGACAGGGAAGGGCTACACCTTC,CASSSGTGKGYTF
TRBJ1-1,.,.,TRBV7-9,TGTGCCAGCAGCTTTAGTTCGACGAACACTGAAGCTTTCTTT,CASSFSSTNTEAFF
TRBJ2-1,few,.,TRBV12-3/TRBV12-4,TGTGCCAGCAGTTTCCCCCATGAGCAGTTCTTC,CASSFPHEQFF
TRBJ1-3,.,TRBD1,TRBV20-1,TGCAGTTCCCGACAGGGCAACACCATATATTTT,CSSRQGNTIYF
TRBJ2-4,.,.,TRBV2,TGTGCCATCAAATTCGGCTCCACAGCCAAAAACATTCAGTACTTC,CAIKFGSTAKNIQYF
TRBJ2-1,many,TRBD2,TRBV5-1,TGCGCCAGCAGTCCCACTAGCGGCCTGAATGAGCAGTTCTTC,CASSPTSGLNEQFF
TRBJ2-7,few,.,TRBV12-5,TGTGCTAGTGGTATAGCACGGGGCCGAGGTGGCGAGCAGTACTTC,CASGIARGRGGEQYF
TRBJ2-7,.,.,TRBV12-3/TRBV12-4,TGTGCCAGCAGTTTTCGAGGGAGCGGCTACGAGCAGTACTTC,CASSFRGSGYEQYF
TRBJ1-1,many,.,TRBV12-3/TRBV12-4,TGTGCCAGTTGTCAGGGCCCTGAAGCTTTCTTT,CASCQGPEAFF
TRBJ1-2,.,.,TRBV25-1,TGTGCCAGCAGTGAATGGCAGGGCTACACCTTC,CASSEWQGYTF
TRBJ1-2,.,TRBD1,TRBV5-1,TGCGCCAGCAGCACCCTCGACAGGGGGCATGGCTACACCTTC,CASSTLDRGHGYTF
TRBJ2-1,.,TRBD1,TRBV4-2,TGTGCCAGCACTTCAACCCCGGGACAGGGGAATAATGAGCAGTTCTTC,CASTSTPGQGNNEQFF
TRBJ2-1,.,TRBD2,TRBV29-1,TGCAGCGTCCCTAACACTAGCGGGGGGACCAATGAGCAGTTCTTC,CSVPNTSGGTNEQFF
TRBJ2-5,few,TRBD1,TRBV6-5,TGTGCCAGCAGTTACGGGACAGGGGCAAGGGAGACCCAGTACTTC,CASSYGTGARETQYF
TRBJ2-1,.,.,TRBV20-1,TGCAGTGCTAGACCCCGGGACTTCGACAATGAGCAGTTCTTC,CSARPRDFDNEQFF
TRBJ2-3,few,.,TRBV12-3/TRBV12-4,TGTGCCAGCAGTCCGGGCCCCGTCGGCACAGATACGCAGTATTTT,CASSPGPVGTDTQYF